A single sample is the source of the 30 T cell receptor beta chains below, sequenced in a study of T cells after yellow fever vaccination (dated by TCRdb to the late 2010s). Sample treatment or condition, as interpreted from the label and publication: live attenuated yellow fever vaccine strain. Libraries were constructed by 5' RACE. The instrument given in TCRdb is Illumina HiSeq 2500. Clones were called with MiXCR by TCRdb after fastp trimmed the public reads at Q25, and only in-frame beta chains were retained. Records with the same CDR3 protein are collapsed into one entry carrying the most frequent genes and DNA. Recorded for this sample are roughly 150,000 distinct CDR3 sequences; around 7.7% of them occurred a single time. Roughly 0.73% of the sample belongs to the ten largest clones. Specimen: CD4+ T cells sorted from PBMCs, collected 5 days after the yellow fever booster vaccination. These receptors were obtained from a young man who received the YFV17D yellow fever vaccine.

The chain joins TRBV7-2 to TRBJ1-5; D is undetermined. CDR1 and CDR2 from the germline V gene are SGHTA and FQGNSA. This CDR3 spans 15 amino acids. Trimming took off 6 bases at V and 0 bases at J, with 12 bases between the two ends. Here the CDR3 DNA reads TGTGCCAGCAGTTTTACAAGTAATAGCAATCAGCCCCAGCATTTT. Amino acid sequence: CASSFTSNSNQPQHF. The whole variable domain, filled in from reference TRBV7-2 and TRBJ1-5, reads GAGVSQSPSNKVTEKGKDVELRCDPISGHTALYWYRQSLGQGLEFLIYFQGNSAPDKSGLPSDRFSAERTGGSVSTLTIQRTQQEDSAVYLCASSFTSNSNQPQHFGDGTRLSIL.

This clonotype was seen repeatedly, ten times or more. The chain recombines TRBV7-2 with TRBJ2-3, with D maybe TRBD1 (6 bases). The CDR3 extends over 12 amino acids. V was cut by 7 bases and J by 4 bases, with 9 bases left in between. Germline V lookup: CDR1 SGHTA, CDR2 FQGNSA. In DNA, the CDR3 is TGTGCCAGCAACCCAGGGGCAGATACGCAGTATTTT. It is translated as CASNPGADTQYF.

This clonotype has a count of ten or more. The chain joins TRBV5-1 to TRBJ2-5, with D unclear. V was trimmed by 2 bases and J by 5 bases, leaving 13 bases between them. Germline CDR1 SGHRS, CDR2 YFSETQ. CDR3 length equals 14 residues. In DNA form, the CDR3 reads TGCGCCAGCAGCTTTACGAGAGAAAGGGAGACCCAGTACTTC. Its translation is CASSFTRERETQYF.

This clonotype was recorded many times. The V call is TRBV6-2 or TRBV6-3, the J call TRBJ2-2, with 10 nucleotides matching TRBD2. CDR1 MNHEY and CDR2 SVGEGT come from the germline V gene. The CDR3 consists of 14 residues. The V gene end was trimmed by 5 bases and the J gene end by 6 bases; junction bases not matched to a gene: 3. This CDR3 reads CASSLAGAAGELFF. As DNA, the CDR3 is TGTGCCAGCAGTCTAGCGGGAGCCGCCGGGGAGCTGTTTTTT.

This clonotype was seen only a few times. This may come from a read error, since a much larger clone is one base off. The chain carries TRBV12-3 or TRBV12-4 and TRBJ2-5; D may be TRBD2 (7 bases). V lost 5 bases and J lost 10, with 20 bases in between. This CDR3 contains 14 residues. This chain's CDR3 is CASSPGGPSASQYF. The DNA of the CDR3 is TGTGCCAGCAGTCCCGGGGGGCCAAGCGCGAGCCAGTACTTC.

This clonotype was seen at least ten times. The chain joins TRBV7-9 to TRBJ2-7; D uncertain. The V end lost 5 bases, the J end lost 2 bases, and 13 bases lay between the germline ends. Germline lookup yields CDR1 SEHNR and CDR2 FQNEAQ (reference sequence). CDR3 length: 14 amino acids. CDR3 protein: CASSPDSSPYEQYF. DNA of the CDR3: TGTGCCAGCAGCCCCGACTCTTCTCCCTACGAGCAGTACTTC.

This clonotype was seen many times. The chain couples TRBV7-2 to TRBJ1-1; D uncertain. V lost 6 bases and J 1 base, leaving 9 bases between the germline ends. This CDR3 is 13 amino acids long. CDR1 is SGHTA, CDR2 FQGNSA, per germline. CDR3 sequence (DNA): TGTGCCAGCAGTAGGCGACAGAACACTGAAGCTTTCTTT. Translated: CASSRRQNTEAFF. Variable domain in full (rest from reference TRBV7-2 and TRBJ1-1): GAGVSQSPSNKVTEKGKDVELRCDPISGHTALYWYRQSLGQGLEFLIYFQGNSAPDKSGLPSDRFSAERTGGSVSTLTIQRTQQEDSAVYLCASSRRQNTEAFFGQGTRLTVV.

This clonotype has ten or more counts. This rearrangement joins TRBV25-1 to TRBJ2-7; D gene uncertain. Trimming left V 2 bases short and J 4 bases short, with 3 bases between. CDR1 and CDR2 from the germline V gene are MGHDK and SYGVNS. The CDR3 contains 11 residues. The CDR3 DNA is TGTGCCAGCAGTGAAGGGTACGAGCAGTACTTC. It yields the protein CASSEGYEQYF.

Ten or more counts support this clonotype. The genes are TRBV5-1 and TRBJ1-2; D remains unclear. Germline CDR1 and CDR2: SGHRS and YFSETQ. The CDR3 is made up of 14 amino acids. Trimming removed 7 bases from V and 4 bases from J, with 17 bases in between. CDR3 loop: CASSDRDDSYGYTF. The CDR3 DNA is TGCGCCAGCTCAGACCGAGACGATTCCTATGGCTACACCTTC.

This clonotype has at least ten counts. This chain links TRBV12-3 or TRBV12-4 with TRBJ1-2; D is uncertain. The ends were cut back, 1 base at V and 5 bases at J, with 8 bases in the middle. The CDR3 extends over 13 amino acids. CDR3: CASSLEPGYGYTF. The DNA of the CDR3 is TGTGCCAGCAGTTTAGAACCGGGGTATGGCTACACCTTC.

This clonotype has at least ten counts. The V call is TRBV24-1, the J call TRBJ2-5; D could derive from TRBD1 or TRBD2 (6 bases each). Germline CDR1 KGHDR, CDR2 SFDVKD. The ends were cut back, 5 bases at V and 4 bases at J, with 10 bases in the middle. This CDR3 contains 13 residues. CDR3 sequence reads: CATSAPGAETQYF. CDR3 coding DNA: TGTGCCACCAGTGCCCCGGGGGCAGAGACCCAGTACTTC.

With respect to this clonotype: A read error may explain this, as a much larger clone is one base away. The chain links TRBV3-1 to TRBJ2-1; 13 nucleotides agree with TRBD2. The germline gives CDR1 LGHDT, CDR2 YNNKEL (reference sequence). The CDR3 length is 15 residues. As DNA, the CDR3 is TGTGCCAGCAGCCTCACTAGCGGGAGGGTGGATGAGCCGTTCTTC. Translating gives CASSLTSGRVDEPFF.

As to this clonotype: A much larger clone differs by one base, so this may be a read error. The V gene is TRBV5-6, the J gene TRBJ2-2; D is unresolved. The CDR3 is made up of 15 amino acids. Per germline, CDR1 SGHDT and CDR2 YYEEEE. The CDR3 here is CASGLFGVDTGELFF. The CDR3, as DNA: TGTGCCAGCGGCTTGTTTGGGGTGGACACCGGGGAGCTGTTTTTT. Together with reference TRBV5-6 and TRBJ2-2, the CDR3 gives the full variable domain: DAGVTQSPTHLIKTRGQQVTLRCSPKSGHDTVSWYQQALGQGPQFIFQYYEEEERQRGNFPDRFSGHQFPNYSSELNVNALLLGDSALYLCASGLFGVDTGELFFGEGSRLTVL.

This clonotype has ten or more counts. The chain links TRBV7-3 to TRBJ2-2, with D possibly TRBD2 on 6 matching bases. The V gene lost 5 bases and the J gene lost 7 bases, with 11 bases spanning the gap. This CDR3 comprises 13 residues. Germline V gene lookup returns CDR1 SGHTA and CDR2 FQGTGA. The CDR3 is CASSSGRDGELFF. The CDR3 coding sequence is TGTGCCAGCAGCAGCGGGCGGGACGGGGAGCTGTTTTTT.

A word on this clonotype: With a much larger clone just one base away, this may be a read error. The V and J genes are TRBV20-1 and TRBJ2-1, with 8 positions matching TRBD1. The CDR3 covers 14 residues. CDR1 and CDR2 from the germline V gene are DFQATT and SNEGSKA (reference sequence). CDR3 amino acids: CSDGITTGGNEQFF. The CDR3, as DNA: TGCAGCGACGGAATCACTACAGGGGGGAATGAGCAGTTCTTC.

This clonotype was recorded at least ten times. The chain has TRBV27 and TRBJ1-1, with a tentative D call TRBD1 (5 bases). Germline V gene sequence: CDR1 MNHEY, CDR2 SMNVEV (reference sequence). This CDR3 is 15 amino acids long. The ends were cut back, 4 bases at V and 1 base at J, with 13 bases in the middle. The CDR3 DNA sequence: TGTGCCAGCAGTTACCGACAGACCAGGAACACTGAAGCTTTCTTT. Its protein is CASSYRQTRNTEAFF.

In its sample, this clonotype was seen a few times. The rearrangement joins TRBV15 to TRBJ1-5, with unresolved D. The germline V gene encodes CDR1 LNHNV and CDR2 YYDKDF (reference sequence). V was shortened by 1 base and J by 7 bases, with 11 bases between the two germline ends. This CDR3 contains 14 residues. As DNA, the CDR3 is TGTGCCACCAGCAGAGGGGAGGGTGGCCAGCCCCAGCATTTT. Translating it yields CATSRGEGGQPQHF. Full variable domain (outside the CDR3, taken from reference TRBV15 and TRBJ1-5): DAMVIQNPRYQVTQFGKPVTLSCSQTLNHNVMYWYQQKSSQAPKLLFHYYDKDFNNEADTPDNFQSRRPNTSFCFLDIRSPGLGDTAMYLCATSRGEGGQPQHFGDGTRLSIL.

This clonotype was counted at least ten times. CDR3: CASSPHRGPGELFF. CDR3 bases: TGTGCCAGCAGTCCCCACAGGGGACCCGGGGAGCTGTTTTTT. The rearrangement uses TRBV12-3 or TRBV12-4 and TRBJ2-2, with 7 bases that match TRBD1. Unmatched junction bases numbered 6, after V lost 5 bases and J lost 6 bases. The length of the CDR3 is 14 residues.

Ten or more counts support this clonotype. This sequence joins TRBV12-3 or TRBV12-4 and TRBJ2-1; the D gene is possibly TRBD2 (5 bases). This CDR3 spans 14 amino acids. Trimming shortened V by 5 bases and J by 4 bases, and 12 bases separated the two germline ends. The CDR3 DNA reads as TGTGCCAGCAGTCCGAACGGGGTTTACAATGAGCAGTTCTTC. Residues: CASSPNGVYNEQFF.

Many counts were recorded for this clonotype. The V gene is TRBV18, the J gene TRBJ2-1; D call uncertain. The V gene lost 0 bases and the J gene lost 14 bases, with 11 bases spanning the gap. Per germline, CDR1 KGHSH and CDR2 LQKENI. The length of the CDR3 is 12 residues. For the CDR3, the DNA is TGTGCCAGCTCACCACCTGAGACACTCAAGTTCTTC. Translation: CASSPPETLKFF.

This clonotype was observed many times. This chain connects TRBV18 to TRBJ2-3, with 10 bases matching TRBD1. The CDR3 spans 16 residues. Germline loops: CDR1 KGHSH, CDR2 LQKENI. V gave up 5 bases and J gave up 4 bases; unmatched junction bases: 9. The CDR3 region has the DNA TGTGCCAGCTCATTACGACAGGGGGCAGGCTCAGATACGCAGTATTTT. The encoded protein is CASSLRQGAGSDTQYF. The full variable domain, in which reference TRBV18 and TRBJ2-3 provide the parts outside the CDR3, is NAGVMQNPRHLVRRRGQEARLRCSPMKGHSHVYWYRQLPEEGLKFMVYLQKENIIDESGMPKERFSAEFPKEGPSILRIQQVVRGDSAAYFCASSLRQGAGSDTQYFGPGTRLTVL.

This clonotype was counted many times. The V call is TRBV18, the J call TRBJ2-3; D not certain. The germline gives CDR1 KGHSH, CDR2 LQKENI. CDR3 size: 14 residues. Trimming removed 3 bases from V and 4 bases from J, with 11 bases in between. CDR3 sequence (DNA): TGTGCCAGCTCACCCCCCCCCGCGGCAGATACGCAGTATTTT. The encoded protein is CASSPPPAADTQYF.

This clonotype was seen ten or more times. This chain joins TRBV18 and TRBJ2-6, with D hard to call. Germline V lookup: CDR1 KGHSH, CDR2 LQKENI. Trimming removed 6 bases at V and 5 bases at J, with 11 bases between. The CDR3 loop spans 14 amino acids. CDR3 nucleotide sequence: TGTGCCAGCTCTTCTAGGGATTGGGCCAACGTCCTGACTTTC. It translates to CASSSRDWANVLTF.

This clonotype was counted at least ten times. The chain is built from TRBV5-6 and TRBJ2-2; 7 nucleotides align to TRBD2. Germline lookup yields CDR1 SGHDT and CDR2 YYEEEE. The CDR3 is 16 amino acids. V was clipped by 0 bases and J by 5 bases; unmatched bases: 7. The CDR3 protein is CASSLVPAGKTGELFF. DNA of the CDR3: TGTGCCAGCAGCTTGGTCCCAGCGGGAAAAACCGGGGAGCTGTTTTTT.

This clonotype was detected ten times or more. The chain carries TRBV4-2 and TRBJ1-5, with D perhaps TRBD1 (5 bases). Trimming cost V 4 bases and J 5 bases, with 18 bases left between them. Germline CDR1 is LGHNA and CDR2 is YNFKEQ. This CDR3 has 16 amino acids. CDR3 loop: CASSRGPMAGDQPQHF. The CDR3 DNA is TGTGCCAGCAGCCGGGGACCTATGGCGGGGGATCAGCCCCAGCATTTT.

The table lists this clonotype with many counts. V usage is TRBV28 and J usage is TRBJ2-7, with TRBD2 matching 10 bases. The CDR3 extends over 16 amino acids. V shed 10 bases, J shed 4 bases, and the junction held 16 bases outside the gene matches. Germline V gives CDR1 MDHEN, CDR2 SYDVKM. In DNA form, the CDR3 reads TGTGCCACCAAGCGTCCTAGCGGGAGCGTAAGATACGAGCAGTACTTC. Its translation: CATKRPSGSVRYEQYF.

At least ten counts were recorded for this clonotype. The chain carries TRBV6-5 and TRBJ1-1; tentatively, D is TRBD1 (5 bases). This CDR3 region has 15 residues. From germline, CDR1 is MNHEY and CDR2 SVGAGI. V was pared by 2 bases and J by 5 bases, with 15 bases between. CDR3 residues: CASSYGRTGGTEAFF. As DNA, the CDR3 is TGTGCCAGCAGTTACGGTAGGACGGGGGGGACTGAAGCTTTCTTT.

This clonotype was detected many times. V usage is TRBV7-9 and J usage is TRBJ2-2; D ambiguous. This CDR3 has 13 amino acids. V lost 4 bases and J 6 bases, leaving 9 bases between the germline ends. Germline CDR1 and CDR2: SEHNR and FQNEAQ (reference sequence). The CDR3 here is CASSWINAGELFF. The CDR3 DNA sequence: TGTGCCAGCAGCTGGATCAATGCCGGGGAGCTGTTTTTT.

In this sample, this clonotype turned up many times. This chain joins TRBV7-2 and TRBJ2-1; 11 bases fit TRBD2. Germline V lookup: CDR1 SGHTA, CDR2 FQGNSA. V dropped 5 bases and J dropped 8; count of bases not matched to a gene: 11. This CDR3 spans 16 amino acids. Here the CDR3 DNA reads TGTGCCAGCAGCCCCATGGTCACTAGCGGGAGTTATGAGCAGTTCTTC. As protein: CASSPMVTSGSYEQFF.

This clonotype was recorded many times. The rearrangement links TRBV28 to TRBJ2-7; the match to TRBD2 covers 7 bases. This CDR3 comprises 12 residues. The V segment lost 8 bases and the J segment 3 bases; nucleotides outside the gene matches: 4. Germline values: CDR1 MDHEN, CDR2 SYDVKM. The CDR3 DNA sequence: TGTGCCAGCTGCCGGGGGGACTACGAGCAGTACTTC. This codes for CASCRGDYEQYF. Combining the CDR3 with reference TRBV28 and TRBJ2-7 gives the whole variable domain DVKVTQSSRYLVKRTGEKVFLECVQDMDHENMFWYRQDPGLGLRLIYFSYDVKMKEKGDIPEGYSVSREKKERFSLILESASTNQTSMYLCASCRGDYEQYFGPGTRLTVT.